This T cell receptor beta chain is from a study of T cells in Graves' hyperthyroidism and ophthalmopathy. Study-level points and caveats: Using 13 V-J features, a model discriminated ophthalmopathy from stable hyperthyroidism. Blood also carried most thyroid clonotypes expanded above 0.001. Model predictions of ophthalmopathy came a median around 6.5 months before onset.

This clonotype was seen a few times. No antigen is known for it. TCR beta CDR3 regions were amplified from RNA transcripts. With the HTBI primer set, the TCR CDR3 went through a first round of RT-PCR. One entry per CDR3 protein results from TCRdb running MiXCR on the multiplex PCR reads. The sample carries hundreds of thousands of distinct CDR3 sequences, more than 15% recorded once. With 4 bases removed from V and 9 bases from J, the gap between germline ends came to 9 bases. This CDR3 region has 12 residues. The germline V gene has CDR1 MNHNS and CDR2 SASEGT. The rearrangement joins TRBV6-1 to TRBJ2-2; D perhaps matches TRBD2 (6 bases). Material for sequencing was blood. This sequence originates from a woman aged 18-30 years with Graves' hyperthyroidism. Here the CDR3 reads CASSGLGWELFF. Written as DNA, the CDR3 is TGTGCCAGCAGTGGACTAGGGTGGGAGCTGTTTTTT.